One T cell receptor beta chain is described in this entry. The entry originates in a study of CD8 T cells in Susac syndrome. Random hexamers were used to reverse transcribe an amount of about 0.45 to 1 ug RNA. A multiplex approach, immunoSEQ multiplex PCR, amplified TCR beta CDR3 across 54 Vbeta and 13 Jbeta. Using its own MiXCR run on the immunoSEQ multiplex PCR reads, TCRdb lists one record per CDR3 protein. The sample holds 160,000 or so distinct CDR3 sequences, 85% to 95% seen once. The diagnostic criteria were recently defined, and patients with Susac syndrome met them for definite or probable disease. CDR3 length: 13 amino acids. The V end was cut by 0 bases, the J end by 1 base, with 4 bases between. Germline V CDR1 and CDR2: SGHNT, YYREEE (reference sequence).

This TCR was recovered from a human donor with Susac syndrome. The sample taken for sequencing was CD4+ T cells from PBMCs. The chain has TRBV5-4 and TRBJ2-5; D gene unclear. The CDR3 DNA reads TGTGCCAGCAGCTTGGGCTTCCAAGAGACCCAGTACTTC. It specifies CASSLGFQETQYF.